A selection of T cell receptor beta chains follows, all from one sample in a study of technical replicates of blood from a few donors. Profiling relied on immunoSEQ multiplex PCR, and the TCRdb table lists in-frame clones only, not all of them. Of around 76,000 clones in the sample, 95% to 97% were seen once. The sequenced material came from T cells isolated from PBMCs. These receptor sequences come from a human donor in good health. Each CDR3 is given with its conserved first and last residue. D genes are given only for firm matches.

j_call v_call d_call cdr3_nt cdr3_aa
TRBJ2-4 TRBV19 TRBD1 TGTGCCAGTCGACAGGGCTCTGGAAACATTCAGTACTTC CASRQGSGNIQYF
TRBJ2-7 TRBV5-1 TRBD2 TGCGCCAGCAGCGGGGGACTAGCGGTCTACGAGCAGTACTTC CASSGGLAVYEQYF
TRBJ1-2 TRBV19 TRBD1 TGTGCCAGTAGTATAGCCCGGGGACAGGGGGCTTTCTATGGCTACACCTTC CASSIARGQGAFYGYTF
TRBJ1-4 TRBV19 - TGTGCCAGTAGGATGCGGGGGGCCGGGCGTCCTAATGAAAAACTGTTTTTT CASRMRGAGRPNEKLFF
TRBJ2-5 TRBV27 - TGTGCCAGCAGTTTATCTCTCGACATCCAAGAGACCCAGTACTTC CASSLSLDIQETQYF
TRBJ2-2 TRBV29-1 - TGCAGCGCCCGGGCGGCCAGGGCGGCCGGGGAGCTGTTTTTT CSARAARAAGELFF
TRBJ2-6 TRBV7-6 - TGTGCCAGCAGCTGGACAGTCTCTGGGGCCAACGTCCTGACTTTC CASSWTVSGANVLTF
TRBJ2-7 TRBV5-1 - TGCGCCAGCAGCTTGGCCGCAGGCACCTACGAGCAGTACTTC CASSLAAGTYEQYF
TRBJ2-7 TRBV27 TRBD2 TGTGCCAGCAGTTCCCGACTAGCGGGGACCTACGAGCAGTACTTC CASSSRLAGTYEQYF
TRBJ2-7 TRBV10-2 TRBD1 TGCGCCAGCAGTGTCCTACTGACAGGGGGCGAATTTGAACGGTACTTC CASSVLLTGGEFERYF
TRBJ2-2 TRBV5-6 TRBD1 TGTGCCAGCAGCTTGGCAGGACAGGGGGCACGGTACGGGGAGCTGTTTTTT CASSLAGQGARYGELFF
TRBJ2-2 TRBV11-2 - TGTGCCAGCAGCAACACGCAAGGCGGCTACCACCAGAACACCGGGGAGCTGTTTTTT CASSNTQGGYHQNTGELFF
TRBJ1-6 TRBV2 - TGTGCCAGCAGTGCCTTTAGACAGACTTCACCCCTCCACTTT CASSAFRQTSPLHF
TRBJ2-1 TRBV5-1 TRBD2 TGCGCCAGCAGCTTGGGACTAGCGGATGAGCAGTTCTTC CASSLGLADEQFF
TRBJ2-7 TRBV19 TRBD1 TGTGCCAGTAGTAATAAGGCGGGACAGGTCTACGAGCAGTACTTC CASSNKAGQVYEQYF
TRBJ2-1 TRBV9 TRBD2 TGTGCCAGCAGCGTAGCGTCCAGCGGGATAGCTGAGCAGTTCTTC CASSVASSGIAEQFF
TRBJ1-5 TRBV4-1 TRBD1 TGCGCCAGCAGCCACCTACAGGGACAGGGCAATCAGCCCCAGCATTTT CASSHLQGQGNQPQHF
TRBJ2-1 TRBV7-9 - TGTGCCAGCAGCCAGCGCGGCCTCCTGGCGGGGAATGAGCAGTTCTTC CASSQRGLLAGNEQFF
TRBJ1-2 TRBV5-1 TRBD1 TGCGCCAGCAGCTTGGGGCAGGGGGCGATAAGGGGCTACACCTTC CASSLGQGAIRGYTF
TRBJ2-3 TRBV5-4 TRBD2 TGTGCCAGCAGCATGACTAGCTCTCCAGATACGCAGTATTTT CASSMTSSPDTQYF